A selection of T cell receptor beta chains follows, all from one sample in a study of CD8 T cells in ankylosing spondylitis. TCRdb called the 5' RACE reads again in MiXCR, with one record for every CDR3 protein. The sample lists tens of thousands of distinct CDR3 sequences; about 6.2% were seen once. Sequencing input: synovial fluid, either unsorted or a sorted T cell fraction (not recorded which). These receptors were taken from a male donor with ankylosing spondylitis. Both conserved end residues are part of each CDR3. The D gene is left open where the match is weak.

v_gene	j_gene	len	d_gene	CDR3aa
TRBV25-1	TRBJ2-4	18	TRBD2	CASSGSGRAVRGINIQYF
TRBV6-1	TRBJ1-6	14	TRBD1	CASRTGASNSPLHF
TRBV18	TRBJ1-5	15	.	CASSPQEGSNQPQHF
TRBV5-1	TRBJ2-1	16	TRBD2	CASSLVSGTSAREQFF
TRBV5-6	TRBJ2-3	16	.	CASSLFRGRDTDTQYF
TRBV3-1	TRBJ2-1	16	TRBD2	CASSQDLAGSYNEQFF
TRBV28	TRBJ1-4	16	.	CASSSLSGQSNEKLFF
TRBV4-3	TRBJ2-7	13	.	CASSSLAGREQYF
TRBV3-1	TRBJ2-7	13	.	CASSQAPTFEQYF
TRBV24-1	TRBJ2-5	15	.	CATSDPGEYQETQYF
TRBV7-2	TRBJ1-1	14	.	CASSVIGLNTEAFF
TRBV27	TRBJ2-5	15	.	CASGGPQGWTETQYF
TRBV2	TRBJ2-3	14	.	CASKGSLPPDTQYF
TRBV28	TRBJ1-4	14	.	CASSLAGTGEKLFF
TRBV11-1	TRBJ2-6	20	TRBD1	CASSRDSETGGPSGANVLTF
TRBV7-9	TRBJ2-2	13	TRBD1	CATRTGNTGELFF
TRBV20-1	TRBJ2-7	15	.	CSARDPTVAGDEQYF
TRBV6-2/TRBV6-3	TRBJ1-5	15	.	CASSRSGLSNQPQHF
TRBV27	TRBJ2-3	17	TRBD2	CASSLSQTSGRTDTQYF
TRBV5-6	TRBJ2-5	16	TRBD2	CASSLETIAGGETQYF
TRBV2	TRBJ1-2	13	.	CASMRGDGYGYTF
TRBV19	TRBJ1-5	14	.	CASSTHRVEQPQHF
TRBV28	TRBJ1-4	15	TRBD1	CASSSEDRGGEKLFF
TRBV7-6	TRBJ1-1	15	.	CASSLSRNTRTEAFF
TRBV12-3/TRBV12-4	TRBJ2-5	13	TRBD1	CASSETGPETQYF
TRBV30	TRBJ2-1	12	.	CAWSAGAGEQFF
TRBV12-3/TRBV12-4	TRBJ1-6	15	.	CASSFSGDGNSPLHF
TRBV29-1	TRBJ1-1	12	.	CSVAQLGAEAFF
TRBV24-1	TRBJ2-7	15	.	CATSGSGLGSYEQYF
TRBV29-1	TRBJ2-1	11	.	CSVGGNNEQFF
TRBV19	TRBJ2-1	16	TRBD2	CASSIYPSGDLNEQFF
TRBV20-1	TRBJ2-3	12	.	CSARDPANTQYF
TRBV15	TRBJ1-6	15	.	CATSRGGTYNSPLHF
TRBV12-3/TRBV12-4	TRBJ1-5	13	.	CASSRSENQPQHF
TRBV4-1	TRBJ1-1	15	TRBD1	CASSRLGQGRTEAFF
TRBV2	TRBJ2-1	17	TRBD2	CASSNTPGLANYNEQFF
TRBV4-1	TRBJ1-5	19	.	CASSQDSALGRDGNQPQHF
TRBV2	TRBJ2-3	15	.	CASSPTRGLTDTQYF
TRBV20-1	TRBJ2-1	11	TRBD1	CSRQGRDEQFF
TRBV7-2	TRBJ2-7	14	.	CASSLASVSYEQYF
TRBV12-5	TRBJ2-3	14	TRBD2	CASGGTSSTDTQYF
TRBV20-1	TRBJ2-7	16	.	CSAREGAGVGASEQYF
TRBV6-1	TRBJ2-3	16	.	CASSPPGLAADDTQYF
TRBV5-1	TRBJ1-2	18	.	CASSLAGGISNGGYGYTF
TRBV20-1	TRBJ1-5	15	TRBD1	CSARLPGQGLQPQHF
TRBV9	TRBJ2-3	14	.	CASSGLYSTDTQYF
TRBV11-2	TRBJ2-1	19	TRBD2	CASSLDAPSQLAGGHEQFF
TRBV28	TRBJ2-1	14	.	CASMEAGAYNEQFF
TRBV29-1	TRBJ2-2	13	TRBD2	CSVQAGGAGELFF
TRBV7-2	TRBJ1-3	15	.	CASSNAAGPGNTIYF
TRBV5-1	TRBJ2-5	15	TRBD1	CASCPSSGGGETQYF
TRBV6-2/TRBV6-3	TRBJ2-5	13	.	CASSYLLGETQYF
TRBV6-5	TRBJ2-6	14	.	CASSYGSGANVLTF
TRBV28	TRBJ2-1	16	TRBD2	CASSLFTASGGDEQFF
TRBV18	TRBJ2-7	12	TRBD1	CASSQDRDEQYF
TRBV4-1	TRBJ2-7	19	.	CASSQEWGVGAIISYEQYF
TRBV29-1	TRBJ2-7	15	.	CSVIKARGKSYEQYF
TRBV20-1	TRBJ1-2	16	TRBD1	CSAETGQGADFYGYTF
TRBV27	TRBJ2-1	16	TRBD2	CASSFAWEGWGSEQFF